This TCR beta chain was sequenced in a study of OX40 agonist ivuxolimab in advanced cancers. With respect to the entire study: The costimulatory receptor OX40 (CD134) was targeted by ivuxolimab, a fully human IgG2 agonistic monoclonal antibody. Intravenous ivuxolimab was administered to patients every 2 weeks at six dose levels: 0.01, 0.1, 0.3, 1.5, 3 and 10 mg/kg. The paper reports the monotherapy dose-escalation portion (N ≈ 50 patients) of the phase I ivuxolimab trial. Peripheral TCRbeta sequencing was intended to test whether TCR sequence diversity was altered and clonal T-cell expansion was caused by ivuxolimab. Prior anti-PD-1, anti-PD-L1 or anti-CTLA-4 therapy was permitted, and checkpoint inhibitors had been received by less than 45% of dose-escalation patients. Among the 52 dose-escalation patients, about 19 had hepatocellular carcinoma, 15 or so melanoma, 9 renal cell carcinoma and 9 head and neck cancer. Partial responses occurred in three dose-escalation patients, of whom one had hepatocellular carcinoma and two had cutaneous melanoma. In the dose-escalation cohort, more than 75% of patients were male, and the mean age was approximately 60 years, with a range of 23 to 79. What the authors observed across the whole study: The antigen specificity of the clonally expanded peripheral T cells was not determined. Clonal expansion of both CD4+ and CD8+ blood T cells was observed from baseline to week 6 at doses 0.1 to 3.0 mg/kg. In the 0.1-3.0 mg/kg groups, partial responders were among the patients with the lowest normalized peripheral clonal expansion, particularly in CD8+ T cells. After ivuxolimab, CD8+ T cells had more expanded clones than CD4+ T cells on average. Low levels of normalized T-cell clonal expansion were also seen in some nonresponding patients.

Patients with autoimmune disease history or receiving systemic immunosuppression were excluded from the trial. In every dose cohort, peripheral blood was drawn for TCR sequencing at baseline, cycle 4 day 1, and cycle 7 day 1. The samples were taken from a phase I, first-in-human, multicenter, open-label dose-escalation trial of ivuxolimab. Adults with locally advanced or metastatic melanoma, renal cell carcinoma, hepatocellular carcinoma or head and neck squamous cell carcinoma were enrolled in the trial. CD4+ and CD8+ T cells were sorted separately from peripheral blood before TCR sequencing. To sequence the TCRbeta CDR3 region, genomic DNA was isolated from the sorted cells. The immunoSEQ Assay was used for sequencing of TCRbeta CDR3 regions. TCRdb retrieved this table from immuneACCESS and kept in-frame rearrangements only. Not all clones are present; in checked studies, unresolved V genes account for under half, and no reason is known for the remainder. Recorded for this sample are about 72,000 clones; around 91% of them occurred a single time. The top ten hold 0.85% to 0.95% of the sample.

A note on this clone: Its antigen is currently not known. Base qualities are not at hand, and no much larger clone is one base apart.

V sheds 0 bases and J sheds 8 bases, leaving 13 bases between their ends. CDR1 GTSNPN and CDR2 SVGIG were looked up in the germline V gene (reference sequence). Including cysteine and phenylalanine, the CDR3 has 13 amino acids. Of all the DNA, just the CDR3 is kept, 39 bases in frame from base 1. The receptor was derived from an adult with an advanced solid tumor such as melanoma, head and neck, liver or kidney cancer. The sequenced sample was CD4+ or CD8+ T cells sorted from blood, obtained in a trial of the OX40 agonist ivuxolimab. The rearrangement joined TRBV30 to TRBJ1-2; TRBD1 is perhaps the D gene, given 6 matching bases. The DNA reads TGTGCCTGGAGTGTAAAGGGGGTCAACGGCTACACCTTC. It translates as CAWSVKGVNGYTF.